One T cell receptor (beta chain) is described in this entry. What it binds is not known. The entry originates in a study of cytomegalovirus exposure and HLA in healthy donors. Findings and caveats of the study: Analysis was performed later, and it showed HLA-associated TCR beta chains to be more clonally expanded than equally common others. By a later analysis, the bulk of CMV-associated TCR beta chains appeared HLA-restricted. Whilst most TCR sequences proved rare, a subset of public TCRs occurred across many donors.

Germline V CDR1 and CDR2: LNHNV, YYDKDF (reference sequence). With 5 bases removed from V and 9 bases from J, the gap between germline ends came to 17 bases. This CDR3 is built from 14 residues. Amplification used 60 Vbeta primers and 13 Jbeta primers. Assay used: immunoSEQ multiplex PCR; TCRdb lists only in-frame clones, some missing. The table has about 110,000 clones, around 62% seen once. The sequence was obtained from a man aged 30 to 39 in good health and CMV-seropositive. The chain links TRBV15 to TRBJ1-5, with D uncertain. Specimen: PBMCs. CDR3 residues: CATSSPAGSRPQHF. The DNA of the CDR3 is TGTGCCACCAGCTCCCCGGCGGGGAGTAGGCCCCAGCATTTT.